The 17 T cell receptor beta chains below come from one sample, sequenced in a study of spatial heterogeneity in lung cancer. TCRdb reanalysed the 5' RACE reads using MiXCR and keeps one entry per CDR3 protein. The sample holds roughly 530 distinct CDR3 sequences, around 9.7% seen once. Noted time point: sample taken at primary tumor resection. The specimen comprised normal lung tissue next to the tumor, sampled at surgery. These receptors were collected from a female donor with early-stage non-small cell lung cancer.

By sample fraction, this clonotype is medium-sized. Since the library was made to target alpha chains, this beta chain is a stray read and its abundance is not meaningful. The chain employs TRBV11-2 and TRBJ2-5; unclear D gene. Trimming stripped 0 bases from V and 8 bases from J, with 13 bases between. Germline-derived CDR1 and CDR2 are SGHAT and FQNNGV. The CDR3 runs to 14 residues. CDR3 loop: CASSLDGAPRTQYF. The CDR3 bases are TGTGCCAGCAGCTTAGATGGAGCCCCACGAACCCAGTACTTC.

As to this clonotype: This beta chain is a stray sequence in a library constructed for alpha chains; its clone size is not meaningful. The chain couples TRBV7-9 to TRBJ2-7; possibly TRBD2 for D (6 bases). V gave up 6 bases and J gave up 5 bases, with 14 bases separating them. Germline V gene lookup returns CDR1 SEHNR and CDR2 FQNEAQ (reference sequence). The CDR3 loop spans 13 amino acids. CDR3 sequence: CASSSAGYHEQYF. The CDR3 DNA follows: TGTGCCAGCAGTTCCGCGGGGTACCACGAGCAGTACTTC.

The sample holds a few counts of this clonotype. As an off-target read in a library built for alpha chains, this beta chain has a frequency of little significance. The chain links TRBV4-1 to TRBJ1-5, with D perhaps TRBD1 (6 bases). Germline V gives CDR1 MGHRA, CDR2 YSYEKL. The CDR3 consists of 16 residues. Trimming pared 5 bases from V and 3 bases from J, leaving 17 bases between. The CDR3 nucleotides read TGCGCCAGCAGCGTGCGACCGACAGGACTCAATCAGCCCCAGCATTTT. Protein sequence: CASSVRPTGLNQPQHF.

This clonotype showed up just a few times. Since the library was made to target alpha chains, this beta chain is a stray read and its abundance is not meaningful. The CDR3 is CASSFVGNEQFF. DNA for the CDR3: TGTGCCAGCAGTTTCGTTGGGAATGAGCAGTTCTTC. The chain uses TRBV27 and TRBJ2-1; D is undetermined. Between the trimmed V and J ends, which lost 3 bases and 7 bases, there was a span of 7 bases. The CDR3 consists of 12 residues. Germline V gives CDR1 MNHEY, CDR2 SMNVEV (reference sequence).

This clonotype is deemed large. Since it is a stray read in a library aimed at alpha chains, this beta chain has a size that is not meaningful. The chain carries TRBV11-2 and TRBJ1-1; D may be TRBD1 (6 bases). This CDR3 has 15 amino acids. V was cut by 5 bases and J by 1 base, with 14 bases left in between. Per the germline V gene, CDR1 is SGHAT and CDR2 is FQNNGV. CDR3 sequence (DNA): TGTGCCAGCAGCGTAAGCCAGGGGCAGAACACTGAAGCTTTCTTT. Amino acid sequence: CASSVSQGQNTEAFF.

This clonotype is deemed medium-sized. A library made for alpha chains picked up this beta chain off target, so its size means little. The chain couples TRBV20-1 to TRBJ2-3; D uncertain. This CDR3 has 12 amino acids. Deletions cut 7 bases from V and 0 bases from J, with 8 bases between. Germline CDR1 and CDR2: DFQATT and SNEGSKA (reference sequence). For the CDR3, the DNA is TGCAGTGTGCGTCGGAGCACAGATACGCAGTATTTT. It translates to CSVRRSTDTQYF.

By frequency in the sample, this clonotype is large. This beta chain turned up in a library designed for alpha chains; as an off-target read, its abundance says little. The rearrangement uses TRBV6-2 or TRBV6-3 and TRBJ2-3; TRBD2 matches 8 bases. V shed 2 bases and J 2 bases; nucleotides not matched to a gene: 9. Germline V gene data show CDR1 as MNHEY and CDR2 as SVGEGT. This CDR3 spans 17 amino acids. Here the CDR3 reads CASSYALDSGDTDTQYF. Written as DNA, the CDR3 is TGTGCCAGCAGTTACGCCCTGGATAGCGGGGACACAGATACGCAGTATTTT.

Remarks on this clonotype: Because the library targeted alpha chains, this beta chain is an off-target read whose size means little. The chain uses TRBV4-2 and TRBJ2-5; TRBD2 might be the D (6 bases). The germline gives CDR1 LGHNA, CDR2 YNFKEQ. This CDR3 comprises 17 residues. Deletions cut 1 base from V and 2 bases from J, with 17 bases between. CDR3 nucleotide sequence: TGTGCCAGCAGCCAAGGCGGGACTGGGAGCGCACAAGAGACCCAGTACTTC. Translation: CASSQGGTGSAQETQYF.

With respect to this clonotype: This beta chain came through as a stray read in a library set up for alpha chains, and its size says little. V gene TRBV5-1 combines with J gene TRBJ1-1; D gene unclear. The CDR3 has 14 residues. Germline CDR1 and CDR2: SGHRS and YFSETQ. The V and J ends lost 1 base and 3 bases respectively, with 10 bases between them. The CDR3: CASSLPGHYTEAFF. The CDR3 DNA sequence: TGCGCCAGCAGCTTGCCGGGTCACTACACTGAAGCTTTCTTT. The complete variable domain, with remaining parts taken from reference TRBV5-1 and TRBJ1-1, reads KAGVTQTPRYLIKTRGQQVTLSCSPISGHRSVSWYQQTPGQGLQFLFEYFSETQRNKGNFPGRFSGRQFSNSRSEMNVSTLELGDSALYLCASSLPGHYTEAFFGQGTRLTVV.

This clonotype is labeled medium-sized (0.01 to 0.1%). This beta chain is a stray read from a library made for alpha chains; its abundance is not meaningful. The CDR3 bases are TGCAGTGCATCGTCTAGCGGGGGGGCCGGAGAGACCCAGTACTTC. Its translation is CSASSSGGAGETQYF. The rearrangement uses TRBV20-1 and TRBJ2-5; 12 nucleotides line up with TRBD2. Losses at the gene ends were 6 bases for V and 4 bases for J; bases not matched to a gene: 9. The germline CDR1 and CDR2 sequences are DFQATT and SNEGSKA (reference sequence). The CDR3 length is 15 residues.

By proportion, this clonotype is large. Found in a library prepared for alpha chains, this beta chain is an off-target read, and its abundance has little meaning. The rearrangement uses TRBV6-5 and TRBJ2-1; no reliable D call. V was cut by 10 bases and J by 9 bases, with 19 bases left in between. CDR3 length: 13 residues. Germline values: CDR1 MNHEY, CDR2 SVGAGI. The CDR3 reads CATETDLPGEQFF. In DNA, the CDR3 is TGTGCCACCGAAACCGATCTGCCGGGTGAGCAGTTCTTC.

This clonotype was seen more than once but under ten times. The size of this beta chain means little, since it is a stray read in a library made for alpha chains. V usage is TRBV28 and J usage is TRBJ2-2; no clear D gene. The V end lost 3 bases, the J end lost 2 bases, and 1 base lay between the germline ends. CDR3 length: 12 residues. Germline CDR1 MDHEN, CDR2 SYDVKM. In DNA, the CDR3 is TGTGCCAGCAGTTTCAACACCGGGGAGCTGTTTTTT. It is translated as CASSFNTGELFF.

Sample share makes this clonotype large. This beta chain turned up in a library designed for alpha chains; as an off-target read, its abundance says little. The chain uses TRBV30 and TRBJ2-2; D remains ambiguous. The CDR3 contains 13 residues. Trimming cost V 0 bases and J 6 bases, with 8 bases left between them. Germline values: CDR1 GTSNPN, CDR2 SVGIG (reference sequence). The CDR3 region is CAWSVYGPGELFF. Written as DNA, the CDR3 is TGTGCCTGGAGTGTATATGGCCCCGGGGAGCTGTTTTTT.

Within the sample, this clonotype is large. This beta chain was picked up by a library intended for alpha chains and is off target, so its count carries little meaning. The chain carries TRBV5-1 and TRBJ2-2; weak D call: TRBD2 (6 bases). The germline gives CDR1 SGHRS, CDR2 YFSETQ. This CDR3 region has 15 residues. Trimming left V 7 bases short and J 2 bases short, with 15 bases between. The chain's CDR3 is CASRAEGGNTGELFF. For the CDR3, the DNA is TGCGCCAGCCGAGCGGAGGGAGGAAACACCGGGGAGCTGTTTTTT.

This clonotype was detected only a few times. In a library made to pick up alpha chains, this beta chain is a stray read with a size that means little. The rearrangement joins TRBV7-2 to TRBJ2-3; TRBD1 aligns across 8 bases. Germline CDR1 reads SGHTA; CDR2 reads FQGNSA. The CDR3 has 14 residues. Losses at the gene ends were 2 bases for V and 5 bases for J; bases not matched to a gene: 3. CDR3 protein: CASSLQGALDTQYF. CDR3 DNA: TGTGCCAGCAGCTTACAGGGGGCCTTAGATACGCAGTATTTT.

In its sample, this clonotype was seen a few times. A library prepared for alpha chains yielded this beta chain as an off-target read; its size is of little meaning. J is TRBJ2-7 and V is TRBV20-1; D perhaps matches TRBD2 (6 bases). Germline V gene lookup returns CDR1 DFQATT and CDR2 SNEGSKA (reference sequence). This CDR3 is 13 amino acids long. V lost 3 bases, J lost 7 bases, and 16 bases lay in between. CDR3 DNA sequence: TGCAGTGCTAGCGGCGGCAGGGCGGGGGAGCAGTACTTC. It translates to CSASGGRAGEQYF.

As for this clonotype: The size of this beta chain means little, since it is a stray read in a library made for alpha chains. The chain has TRBV19 and TRBJ2-7; maybe TRBD1 (5 bases). The V gene lost 5 bases and the J gene lost 2 bases, with 13 bases spanning the gap. CDR3 length equals 14 residues. Germline V gene sequence: CDR1 LNHDA, CDR2 SQIVND (reference sequence). CDR3 region: CASSGANGAYEQYF. The CDR3 region has the DNA TGTGCCAGTAGTGGGGCAAATGGAGCCTACGAGCAGTACTTC.